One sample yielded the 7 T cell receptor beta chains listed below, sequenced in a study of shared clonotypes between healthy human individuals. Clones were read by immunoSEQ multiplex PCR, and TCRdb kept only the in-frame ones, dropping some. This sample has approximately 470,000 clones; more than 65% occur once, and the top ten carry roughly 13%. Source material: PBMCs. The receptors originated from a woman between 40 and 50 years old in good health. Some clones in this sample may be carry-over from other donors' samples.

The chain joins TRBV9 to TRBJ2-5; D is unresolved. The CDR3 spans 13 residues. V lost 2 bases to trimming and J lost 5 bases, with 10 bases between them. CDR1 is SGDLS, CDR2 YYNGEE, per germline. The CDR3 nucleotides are TGTGCCAGCAGCGTGGGCAATTGGGAGACCCAGTACTTC. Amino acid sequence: CASSVGNWETQYF. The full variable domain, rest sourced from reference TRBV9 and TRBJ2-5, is DSGVTQTPKHLITATGQRVTLRCSPRSGDLSVYWYQQSLDQGLQFLIQYYNGEERAKGNILERFSAQQFPDLHSELNLSSLELGDSALYFCASSVGNWETQYFGPGTRLLVL.

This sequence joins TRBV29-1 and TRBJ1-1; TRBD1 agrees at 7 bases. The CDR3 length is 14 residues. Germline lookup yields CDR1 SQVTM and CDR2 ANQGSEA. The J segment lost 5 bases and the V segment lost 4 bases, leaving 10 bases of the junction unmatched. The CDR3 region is CSVVVSGGRTEAFF. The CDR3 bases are TGCAGCGTTGTCGTGTCAGGGGGAAGGACTGAAGCTTTCTTT.

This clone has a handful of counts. DNA for the CDR3: TGTGCCACCACTAAATCCTTCGACAATGAGCAGTTCTTC. Encoded protein: CATTKSFDNEQFF. J is TRBJ2-1 and V is TRBV15, with D unresolved. The CDR3 is made up of 13 amino acids. Between the trimmed V and J ends, which lost 7 bases and 5 bases, there was a span of 12 bases. The germline gives CDR1 LNHNV, CDR2 YYDKDF (reference sequence).

The CDR3 loop is CASSESTGRETQYF. As DNA, the CDR3 is TGCGCCAGCAGTGAGTCCACAGGGCGGGAGACCCAGTACTTC. This chain links TRBV10-1 with TRBJ2-5; the D gene is possibly TRBD1 (6 bases). With 0 bases removed from V and 5 bases from J, the gap between germline ends came to 10 bases. The CDR3 is made up of 14 amino acids. Per the germline V gene, CDR1 is WNHNN and CDR2 is SYGVQD (reference sequence).

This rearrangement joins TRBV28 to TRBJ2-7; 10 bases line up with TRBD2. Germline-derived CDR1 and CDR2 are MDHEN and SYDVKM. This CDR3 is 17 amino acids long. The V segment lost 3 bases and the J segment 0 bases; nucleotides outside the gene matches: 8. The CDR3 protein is CASSFPLGLAPSYEQYF. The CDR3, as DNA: TGTGCCAGCAGTTTCCCCCTGGGACTAGCGCCCTCCTACGAGCAGTACTTC.

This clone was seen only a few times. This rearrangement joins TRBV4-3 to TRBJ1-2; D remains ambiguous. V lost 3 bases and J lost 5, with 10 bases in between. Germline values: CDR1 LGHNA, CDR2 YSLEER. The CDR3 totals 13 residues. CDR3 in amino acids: CASSQSRGYGYTF. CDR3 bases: TGCGCCAGCAGCCAGAGTCGCGGGTATGGCTACACCTTC.

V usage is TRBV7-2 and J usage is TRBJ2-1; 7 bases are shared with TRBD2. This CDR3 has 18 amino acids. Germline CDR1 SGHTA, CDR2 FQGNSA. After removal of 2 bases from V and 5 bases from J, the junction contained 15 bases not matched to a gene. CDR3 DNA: TGTGCCAGCAGCTTAATTGGTTTTGGGCTAGCGGTTCACAATGAGCAGTTCTTC. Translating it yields CASSLIGFGLAVHNEQFF.